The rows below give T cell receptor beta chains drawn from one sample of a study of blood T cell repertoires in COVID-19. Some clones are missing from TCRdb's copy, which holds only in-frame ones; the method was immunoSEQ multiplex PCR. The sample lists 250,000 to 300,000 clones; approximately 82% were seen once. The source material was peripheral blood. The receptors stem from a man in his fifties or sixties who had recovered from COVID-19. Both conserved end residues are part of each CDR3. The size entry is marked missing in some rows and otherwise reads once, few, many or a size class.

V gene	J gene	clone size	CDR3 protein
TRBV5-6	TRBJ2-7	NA	CASSRDSRHPGEQYF
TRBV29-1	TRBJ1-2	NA	CSVAPGANYGYTF
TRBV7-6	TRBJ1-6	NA	CASSLGDRENSPLHF
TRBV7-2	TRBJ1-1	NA	CASSLSFSTEAFF
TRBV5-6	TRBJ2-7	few	CASRSQGPYEQYF
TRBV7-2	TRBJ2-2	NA	CASSPNRLATGELFF
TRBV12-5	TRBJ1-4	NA	CASGTGIEKLFF
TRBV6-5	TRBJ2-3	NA	CASSTSGGGPDTQYF
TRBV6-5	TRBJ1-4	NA	CASRPGTADNEKLFF
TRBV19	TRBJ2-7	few	CASSAAPLAGGPEYEQYF
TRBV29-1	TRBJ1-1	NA	CSVVGPRVGQAFF
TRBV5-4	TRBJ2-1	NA	CASSFGTTVNNEQFF
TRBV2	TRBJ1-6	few	CASSKGQIYNSPLHF
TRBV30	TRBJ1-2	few	CACPAPGSYGYTF
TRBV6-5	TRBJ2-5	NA	CATKAGGPEETQYF
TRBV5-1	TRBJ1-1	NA	CASSTGTGAVGYTEAFF
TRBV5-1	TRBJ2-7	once	CASRRTSGREQYF
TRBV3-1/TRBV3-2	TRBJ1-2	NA	CASSQGPGYTF
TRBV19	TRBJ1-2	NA	CASSISGFDANYGYTF
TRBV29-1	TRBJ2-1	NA	CSVGLAGGNYNEQFF
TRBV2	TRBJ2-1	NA	CASRLPGVQFF
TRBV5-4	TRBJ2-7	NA	CASSTGQGRYEQYF
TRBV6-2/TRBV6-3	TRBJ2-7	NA	CASSRGVRYEQYF
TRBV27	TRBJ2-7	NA	CASSLSADRLYEQYF
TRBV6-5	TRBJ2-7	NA	CASSLDRLLDEQYF
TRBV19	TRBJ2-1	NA	CASKVELAGVNEQFF
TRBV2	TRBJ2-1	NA	CASSEAGQVYNEQFF
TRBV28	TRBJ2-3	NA	CASSLGGLAGGTSTDTQYF
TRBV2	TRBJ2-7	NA	CASSGPGLYGYF
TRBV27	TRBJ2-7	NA	CASRTGTGAGEQYF
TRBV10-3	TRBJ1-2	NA	CAISESTGYGYTF
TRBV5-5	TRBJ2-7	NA	CASGLAGSDVEQYF
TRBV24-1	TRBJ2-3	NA	CATSPGQGADTQYF
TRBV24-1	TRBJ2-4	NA	CATSRTGDWIQYF
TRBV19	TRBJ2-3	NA	CASSISGRAGRDTQYF